This T cell receptor (beta chain) was retrieved from a study of T-cell memory formation after mild COVID-19. 5'RACE with constant-segment primers built TCRalpha and TCRbeta cDNA libraries with UMIs. TCRdb ran MiXCR on the 5' RACE reads and lists one entry per CDR3 protein. The table has about 270,000 distinct CDR3 sequences, roughly 15% seen once. The CDR3 loop spans 17 amino acids. V lost 5 bases and J lost 6; bases outside the gene matches: 16. CDR1 is SGHAT and CDR2 is FQNNGV in the germline V gene. The sequence was obtained from an adult woman who had mild COVID-19 (a few samples of this study predate the infection). Cell type and time point are not known. The source material was PBMCs or a T cell subset sorted from them (not recorded which). The genes are TRBV11-2 and TRBJ1-5, with 7 positions matching TRBD1. The CDR3 bases are TGTGCCAGCAGCGAAGTCGGTAGGGGGCTTCAAGGTCAGCCCCAGCATTTT. It codes for CASSEVGRGLQGQPQHF.